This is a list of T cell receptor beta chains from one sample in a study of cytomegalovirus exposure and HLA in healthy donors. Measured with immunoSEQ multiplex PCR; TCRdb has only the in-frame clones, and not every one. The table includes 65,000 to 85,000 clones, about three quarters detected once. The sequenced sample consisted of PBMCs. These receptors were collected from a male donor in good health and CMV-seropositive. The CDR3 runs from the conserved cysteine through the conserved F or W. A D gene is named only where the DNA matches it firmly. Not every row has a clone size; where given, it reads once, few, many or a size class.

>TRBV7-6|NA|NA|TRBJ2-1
CASSFGGEQFF
TGTGCCAGCAGCTTCGGAGGGGAGCAGTTCTTC
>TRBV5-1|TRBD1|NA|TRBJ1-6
CASSLAGDRGNSPLHF
TGCGCCAGCAGCTTGGCCGGAGACAGGGGAAATTCACCCCTCCACTTT
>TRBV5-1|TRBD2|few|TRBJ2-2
CASSLASGRAIGELFF
TGCGCCAGCAGCTTGGCTAGCGGGAGGGCCATCGGGGAGCTGTTTTTT
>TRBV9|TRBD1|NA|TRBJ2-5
CASSVGQGSKETQYF
TGTGCCAGCAGCGTTGGACAGGGATCGAAGGAGACCCAGTACTTC
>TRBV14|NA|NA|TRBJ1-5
CASSQLGGNQPQHF
TGTGCCAGCAGCCAGTTGGGAGGCAATCAGCCCCAGCATTTT
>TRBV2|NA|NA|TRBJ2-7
CASSVGAGPTYEQYF
TGTGCCAGCAGCGTAGGCGCGGGGCCCACCTACGAGCAGTACTTC
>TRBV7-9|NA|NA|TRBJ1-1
CASSPAARLSTEAFF
TGTGCCAGCAGCCCCGCCGCCCGGTTGAGCACTGAAGCTTTCTTT
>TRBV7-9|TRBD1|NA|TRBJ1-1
CASSLGQGGSTEAFF
TGTGCCAGCAGCTTAGGACAGGGAGGTTCGACTGAAGCTTTCTTT
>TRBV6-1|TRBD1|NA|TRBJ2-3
CASSEGQGVVTDTQYF
TGTGCCAGCAGTGAAGGTCAGGGGGTGGTGACAGATACGCAGTATTTT
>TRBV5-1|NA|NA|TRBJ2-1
CASSLRTGKLAAVYNEQFF
TGCGCCAGCAGCTTAAGGACAGGGAAGCTAGCGGCGGTCTACAATGAGCAGTTCTTC
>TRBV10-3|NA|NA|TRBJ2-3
CAIHLSGTDTQYF
TGTGCCATTCATCTTTCGGGCACAGATACGCAGTATTTT
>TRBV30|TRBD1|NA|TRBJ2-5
CAWSVRGQTQYF
TGTGCCTGGAGTGTAAGGGGGCAGACCCAGTACTTC
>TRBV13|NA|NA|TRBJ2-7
CASSSRAGPHEQYF
TGTGCCAGCAGCTCAAGGGCAGGGCCCCACGAGCAGTACTTC
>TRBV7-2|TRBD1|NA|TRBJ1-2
CASRPLTGGYGYTF
TGTGCCAGCAGACCTCTGACAGGGGGCTATGGCTACACCTTC
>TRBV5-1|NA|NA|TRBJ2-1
CASSFHHEQFF
TGCGCCAGCAGCTTTCATCATGAGCAGTTCTTC
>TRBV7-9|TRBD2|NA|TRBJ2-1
CASSPLAGETYNEQFF
TGTGCCAGCAGCCCTCTAGCGGGAGAAACCTACAATGAGCAGTTCTTC
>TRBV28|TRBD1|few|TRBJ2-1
CASSFTGTGGMGEQFF
TGTGCCAGCAGTTTCACCGGGACAGGGGGAATGGGTGAGCAGTTCTTC
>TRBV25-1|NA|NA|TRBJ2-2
CASSEFLAGEGELFF
TGTGCCAGCAGTGAATTCCTAGCAGGGGAGGGGGAGCTGTTTTTT
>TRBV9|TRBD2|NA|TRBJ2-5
CASSPEPTSGRGETQYF
TGTGCCAGCAGCCCCGAGCCGACTAGCGGGAGAGGAGAGACCCAGTACTTC
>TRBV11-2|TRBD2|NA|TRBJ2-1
CASSLGLAGGYNEQFF
TGTGCCAGCAGCTTAGGGCTAGCGGGGGGCTACAATGAGCAGTTCTTC
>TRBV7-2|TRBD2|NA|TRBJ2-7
CASSPAAGGPYEQYF
TGTGCCAGCAGCCCAGCAGCGGGGGGGCCCTACGAGCAGTACTTC
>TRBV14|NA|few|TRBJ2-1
CASSRGLYNEQFF
TGTGCCAGCAGCCGAGGTCTCTACAATGAGCAGTTCTTC
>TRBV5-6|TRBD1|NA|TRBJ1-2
CASSLGPPRQGAGGYTF
TGTGCCAGCAGCTTGGGGCCCCCCCGCCAGGGGGCTGGGGGCTACACCTTC
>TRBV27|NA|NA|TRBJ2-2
CASSFSGANTGELFF
TGTGCCAGCAGTTTTTCGGGGGCGAACACCGGGGAGCTGTTTTTT
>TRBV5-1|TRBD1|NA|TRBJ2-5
CASSLRQGMRETQYF
TGCGCCAGCAGCTTACGACAGGGAATGAGGGAGACCCAGTACTTC
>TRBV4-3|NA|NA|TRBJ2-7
CASSQELEATYEQYF
TGCGCCAGCAGCCAAGAACTGGAGGCTACCTACGAGCAGTACTTC
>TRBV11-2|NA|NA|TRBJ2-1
CASSLDGDNSYNEQFF
TGTGCCAGCAGCTTAGATGGAGATAACTCCTACAATGAGCAGTTCTTC
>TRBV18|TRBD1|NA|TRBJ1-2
CASSPLTGTGNRGYTF
TGTGCCAGCTCACCACTTACCGGGACAGGGAATCGCGGCTACACCTTC
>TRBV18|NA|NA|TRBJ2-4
CASSPFLPEVAKNIQYF
TGTGCCAGCTCACCCTTCCTACCGGAGGTAGCCAAAAACATTCAGTACTTC
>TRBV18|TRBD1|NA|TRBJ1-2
CASSPTGGTDGYTF
TGTGCCAGCTCACCAACAGGGGGAACGGATGGCTACACCTTC
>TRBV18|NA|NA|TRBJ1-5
CASSPQGSNQPQHF
TGTGCCAGCTCACCCCAGGGCAGCAATCAGCCCCAGCATTTT
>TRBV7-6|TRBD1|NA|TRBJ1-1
CASSLATGRAFF
TGTGCCAGCAGCTTAGCGACAGGGAGGGCTTTCTTT
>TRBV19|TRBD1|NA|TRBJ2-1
CASTQGRGQNNEQFF
TGTGCCAGTACCCAAGGAAGGGGGCAGAACAATGAGCAGTTCTTC
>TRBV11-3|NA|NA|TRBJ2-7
CASSLAGSDSYEQYF
TGTGCCAGCAGCCTTGCTGGCAGCGACTCCTACGAGCAGTACTTC
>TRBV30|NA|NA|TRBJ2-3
CAWSLGIGEEADTQYF
TGTGCCTGGAGTCTTGGGATCGGGGAAGAGGCAGATACGCAGTATTTT
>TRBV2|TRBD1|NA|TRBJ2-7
CASRRQGSYEQYF
TGTGCCAGCAGGAGACAGGGCAGTTACGAGCAGTACTTC
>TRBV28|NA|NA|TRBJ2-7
CASSLRTRGLWEQYF
TGTGCCAGCAGTTTGAGGACACGGGGACTGTGGGAGCAGTACTTC
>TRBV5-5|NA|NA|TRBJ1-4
CASSTTGTYGEKLFF
TGTGCCAGCAGCACTACCGGGACATACGGTGAAAAACTGTTTTTT
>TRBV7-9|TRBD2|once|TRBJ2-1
CASSPVAGAYNEQFF
TGTGCCAGCAGCCCGGTAGCGGGAGCCTACAATGAGCAGTTCTTC
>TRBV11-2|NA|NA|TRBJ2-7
CASSLWSNYEQYF
TGTGCCAGCAGCTTATGGTCAAACTACGAGCAGTACTTC
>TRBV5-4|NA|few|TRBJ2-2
CASSHPLAKNTGELFF
TGTGCCAGCAGCCACCCCCTAGCCAAAAACACCGGGGAGCTGTTTTTT
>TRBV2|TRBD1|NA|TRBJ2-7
CASRRGQGEFYEQYF
TGTGCCAGCAGGAGGGGACAGGGAGAATTCTACGAGCAGTACTTC